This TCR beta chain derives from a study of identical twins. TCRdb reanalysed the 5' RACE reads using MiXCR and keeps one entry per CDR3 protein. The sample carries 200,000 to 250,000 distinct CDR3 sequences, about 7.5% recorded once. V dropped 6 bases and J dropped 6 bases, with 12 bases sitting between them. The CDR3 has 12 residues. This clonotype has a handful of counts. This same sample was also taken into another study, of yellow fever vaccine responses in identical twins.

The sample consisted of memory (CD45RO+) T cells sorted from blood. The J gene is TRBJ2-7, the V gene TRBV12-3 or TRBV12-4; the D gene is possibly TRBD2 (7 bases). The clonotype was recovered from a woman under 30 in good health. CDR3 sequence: CASREGGFEQYF. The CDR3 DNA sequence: TGTGCCAGCAGAGAGGGGGGGTTCGAGCAGTACTTC.